The rows below give T cell receptor beta chains drawn from one sample of a study of T-cell reconstitution after alpha-beta-depleted transplantation in children. Via MiXCR, TCRdb re-called the PCR reads, giving one row per CDR3 protein. The sample comprises 400,000 to 550,000 distinct CDR3 sequences, over 9.5% of which are singletons, and roughly 2% rests with the top ten. Sample: PBMCs, taken before TCRalphabeta/CD19-depleted stem cell transplant. The receptors derive from a child aged 2 to 15 with inherited bone marrow failure, due to receive a stem cell transplant. CDR3s include the opening cysteine and the closing phenylalanine or tryptophan. A D gene is named only where the DNA matches it firmly. Part of the rows lack a size; the others show once, few, many or a class for expanded clones.

CASSSSATRDGELFF | TGCGCCAGCAGCTCATCGGCGACGAGGGACGGGGAGCTGTTTTTT | 15 | TRBJ2-2 | TRBV5-1 | . | many
CASSLKGEGKDTEAFF | TGTGCCAGCAGTTTAAAAGGAGAGGGGAAGGACACTGAAGCTTTCTTT | 16 | TRBJ1-1 | TRBV27 | . | many
CSASIDSGSYEQYF | TGCAGTGCTAGTATCGACTCAGGCTCCTACGAGCAGTACTTC | 14 | TRBJ2-7 | TRBV20-1 | . | many
CASPTGRISYEQYF | TGTGCCAGCCCGACAGGACGGATCTCCTACGAGCAGTACTTC | 14 | TRBJ2-7 | TRBV6-2/TRBV6-3 | . | .
CSVEAAYGYNEQFF | TGCAGCGTTGAAGCGGCGTATGGGTACAATGAGCAGTTCTTC | 14 | TRBJ2-1 | TRBV29-1 | . | many
CASSRYPGQENYEQYF | TGCGCCAGCAGCCGATACCCGGGACAGGAAAACTACGAGCAGTACTTC | 16 | TRBJ2-7 | TRBV5-1 | TRBD1 | many
CSVVGGASPYEQYF | TGCAGCGTTGTCGGGGGGGCCTCCCCCTACGAGCAGTACTTC | 14 | TRBJ2-7 | TRBV29-1 | TRBD2 | many
CASSQHPGQGAAYEQYF | TGCGCCAGCAGCCAGCACCCAGGACAGGGTGCAGCGTACGAGCAGTACTTC | 17 | TRBJ2-7 | TRBV4-1 | TRBD1 | few
CASSLVLPLGNEQFF | TGCGCCAGCAGCTTGGTTTTGCCACTGGGCAATGAGCAGTTCTTC | 15 | TRBJ2-1 | TRBV5-1 | . | many
CASSQEHRDRTEAFF | TGCGCCAGCAGCCAAGAACACCGGGACAGGACAGAAGCTTTCTTT | 15 | TRBJ1-1 | TRBV4-3 | TRBD1 | many
CASSQDVLETERPDTQYF | TGCGCCAGCAGCCAAGACGTGTTGGAGACAGAAAGGCCAGATACGCAGTATTTT | 18 | TRBJ2-3 | TRBV4-3 | . | many
CASSARIGLDSYNEQFF | TGTGCCAGCAGCGCTAGAATAGGACTTGACTCCTACAATGAGCAGTTCTTC | 17 | TRBJ2-1 | TRBV11-2 | . | many
CSVEQVRGTEAFF | TGCAGCGTGGAACAAGTCCGAGGGACTGAAGCTTTCTTT | 13 | TRBJ1-1 | TRBV29-1 | . | many
CASSQEPSAWAGSGELFF | TGCGCCAGCAGCCAAGAACCGTCCGCCTGGGCCGGGTCCGGGGAGCTGTTTTTT | 18 | TRBJ2-2 | TRBV4-3 | . | many
CSARPPPSGSSYEQYF | TGCAGTGCTAGACCCCCTCCCAGCGGGAGCTCCTACGAGCAGTACTTC | 16 | TRBJ2-7 | TRBV20-1 | TRBD2 | many